This T cell receptor (beta chain) was obtained from a study of blood T cell repertoires in COVID-19. Here immunoSEQ multiplex PCR was the method, and the copy in TCRdb shows in-frame clones only, minus some. This sample has 150,000 to 250,000 clones, with around 79% found just once. The sample was peripheral blood. The TCR originated in a woman aged 40 to 49 with COVID-19, enrolled during active disease.

The CDR3 protein is CASSLAGGGREAFF. The DNA of the CDR3 is TGCGCCAGCAGCTTGGCCGGAGGGGGCAGGGAAGCTTTCTTT. The genes are TRBV5-1 and TRBJ1-1; 7 bases line up with TRBD1. Germline assignment: CDR1 SGHRS and CDR2 YFSETQ. This CDR3 comprises 14 residues. V shed 0 bases, J shed 8 bases, and the junction held 7 bases outside the gene matches.